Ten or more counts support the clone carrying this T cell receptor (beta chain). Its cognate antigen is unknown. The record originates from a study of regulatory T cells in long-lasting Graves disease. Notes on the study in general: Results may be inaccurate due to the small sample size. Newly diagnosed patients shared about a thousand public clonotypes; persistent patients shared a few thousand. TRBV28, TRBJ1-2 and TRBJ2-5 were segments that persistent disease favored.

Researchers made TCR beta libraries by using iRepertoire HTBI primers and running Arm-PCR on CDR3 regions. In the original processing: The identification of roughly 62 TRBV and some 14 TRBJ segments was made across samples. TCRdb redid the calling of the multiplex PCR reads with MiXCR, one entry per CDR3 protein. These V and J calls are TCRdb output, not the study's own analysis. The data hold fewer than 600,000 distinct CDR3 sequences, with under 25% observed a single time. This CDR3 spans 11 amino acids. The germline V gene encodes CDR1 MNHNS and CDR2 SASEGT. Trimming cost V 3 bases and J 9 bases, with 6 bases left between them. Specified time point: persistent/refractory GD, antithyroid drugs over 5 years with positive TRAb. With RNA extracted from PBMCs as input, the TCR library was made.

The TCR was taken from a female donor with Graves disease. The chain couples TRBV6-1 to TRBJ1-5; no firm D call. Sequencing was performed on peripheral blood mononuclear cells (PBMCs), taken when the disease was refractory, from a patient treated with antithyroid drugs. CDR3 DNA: TGTGCCAGCAGTGACGAGGGGCCCCAGCATTTT. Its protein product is CASSDEGPQHF.